This entry features one T cell receptor (beta chain) sequence. The CDR3 covers 13 residues. With 7 bases clipped from V and 0 bases from J, the junction kept 3 bases outside the gene matches. The V gene's germline CDR1 is MNHNS and CDR2 SASEGT. Using immunoSEQ multiplex PCR, the repertoire was profiled, and TCRdb retains in-frame clones only, with some absent. The table records 85,000 to 90,000 clones, about 94% of them present only once. These data are taken from a study of T cell changes during pregnancy in multiple sclerosis. The material sequenced was peripheral blood, taken after pregnancy. The chain couples TRBV6-1 to TRBJ2-7; TRBD1 matches 7 bases. This clonotype originated in a female donor in good health, enrolled as a control in a pregnancy study. The CDR3 coding sequence is TGTGCCAGCACCGGGGACAGCTCCTACGAGCAGTACTTC. It is translated as CASTGDSSYEQYF.